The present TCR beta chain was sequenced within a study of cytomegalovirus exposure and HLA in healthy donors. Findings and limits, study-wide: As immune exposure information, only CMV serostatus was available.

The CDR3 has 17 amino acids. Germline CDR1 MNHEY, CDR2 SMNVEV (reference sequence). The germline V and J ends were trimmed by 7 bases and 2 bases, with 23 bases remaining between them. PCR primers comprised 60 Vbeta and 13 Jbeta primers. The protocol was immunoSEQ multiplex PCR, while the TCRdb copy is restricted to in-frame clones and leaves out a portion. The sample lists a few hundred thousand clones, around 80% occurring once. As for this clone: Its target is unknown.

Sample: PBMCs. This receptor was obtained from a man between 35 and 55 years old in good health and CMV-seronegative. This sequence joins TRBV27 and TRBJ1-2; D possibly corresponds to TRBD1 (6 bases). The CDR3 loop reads CASISAAGRGDNYGYTF. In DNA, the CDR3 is TGTGCCAGCATCTCCGCCGCGGGCAGGGGTGACAACTATGGCTACACCTTC.